The 13 T cell receptor beta chains below were found in one sample sequenced in a study of shared T cell receptors in the human thymus (dated by TCRdb to about 2021). The library was built by means of the immunoSEQ multiplex PCR assay. TCRdb limited this immuneACCESS table to in-frame rearrangements with V and J called. A share of clones is missing; checked studies link under half to unresolved V genes, and the rest is unexplained. The sample table holds about 400,000 clones, of which about 95% were seen once. The leading ten clones occupy roughly 0.02% of the sample. Sequenced input: thymocytes. The receptors come from a human donor.

The V and J genes are TRBV5-1 and TRBJ1-2, with 8 bases aligning to TRBD1. Trimming removed 2 bases from V and 4 bases from J; junction bases left unmatched: 7. This CDR3 region has 15 residues. CDR1 and CDR2 from the germline V gene are SGHRS and YFSETQ. The CDR3 region is CASSFQGASGYGYTF. CDR3 DNA: TGCGCCAGCAGCTTTCAGGGGGCGTCGGGCTATGGCTACACCTTC.

The chain links TRBV6-5 to TRBJ1-2, with 9 positions matching TRBD1. This CDR3 has 13 residues. The germline V gene encodes CDR1 MNHEY and CDR2 SVGAGI. J gave up 2 bases and V 6 bases, and 1 base lay outside the gene matches. DNA of the CDR3: TGTGCCAGCAGCGGGACAGGGAACTATGGCTACACCTTC. It translates to CASSGTGNYGYTF.

The chain combines TRBV27 with TRBJ2-7, with TRBD2 identical over 10 bases. V lost 5 bases, J lost 5 bases, and 3 bases stayed unmatched. Germline CDR1 and CDR2: MNHEY and SMNVEV (reference sequence). This CDR3 contains 13 residues. The CDR3 DNA is TGTGCCAGCAGTGGGCTAGCGGGAGACGAGCAGTACTTC. This codes for CASSGLAGDEQYF.

The CDR3 region is CATSRDIGGANYGYTF. The CDR3 DNA follows: TGTGCCACCAGCAGAGATATTGGAGGTGCTAACTATGGCTACACCTTC. The rearrangement uses TRBV15 and TRBJ1-2; unclear D gene. V gave up 0 bases and J gave up 0 bases, with 11 bases separating them. The CDR3 extends over 16 amino acids. Looked up from germline, CDR1 is LNHNV and CDR2 is YYDKDF (reference sequence). Together with reference TRBV15 and TRBJ1-2, the CDR3 gives the full variable domain: DAMVIQNPRYQVTQFGKPVTLSCSQTLNHNVMYWYQQKSSQAPKLLFHYYDKDFNNEADTPDNFQSRRPNTSFCFLDIRSPGLGDTAMYLCATSRDIGGANYGYTFGSGTRLTVV.

V and J are TRBV15 and TRBJ1-1; no clear D. Germline loops: CDR1 LNHNV, CDR2 YYDKDF (reference sequence). V was clipped by 0 bases and J by 4 bases, with 12 bases between them. The CDR3 consists of 15 residues. This CDR3 reads CATSRDGSHTTEAFF. In DNA, the CDR3 is TGTGCCACCAGCAGAGACGGCAGCCATACCACTGAAGCTTTCTTT.

This chain links TRBV4-2 with TRBJ2-7; TRBD2 matches 9 bases. V shed 3 bases and J 2 bases; nucleotides not matched to a gene: 14. Germline V gene data show CDR1 as LGHNA and CDR2 as YNFKEQ. The CDR3 totals 18 residues. The CDR3 is CASSHRPPTSGGPYEQYF. CDR3 DNA: TGTGCCAGCAGCCATCGCCCCCCGACTAGCGGAGGGCCCTACGAGCAGTACTTC.

This sequence joins TRBV6-1 and TRBJ1-1, with 7 bases identical to TRBD1. The J segment lost 3 bases and the V segment lost 3 bases, leaving 13 bases of the junction unmatched. In germline, CDR1 is MNHNS, CDR2 SASEGT. The CDR3 contains 17 residues. CDR3 nucleotide sequence: TGTGCCAGCAGTGAGGTGGGGTTGGGACAGTGGGACACTGAAGCTTTCTTT. Its translation is CASSEVGLGQWDTEAFF.

The sample holds one count of this clone. The chain has TRBV7-3 and TRBJ1-2; no clear D. This CDR3 region has 14 residues. V lost 3 bases to trimming and J lost 7 bases, with 15 bases between them. Germline V gene sequence: CDR1 SGHTA, CDR2 FQGTGA. CDR3 sequence: CASSFQMTSLGYTF. The CDR3 coding sequence is TGTGCCAGCAGCTTCCAGATGACGTCACTTGGCTACACCTTC.

The rearrangement joins TRBV27 to TRBJ2-2, with TRBD2 matching over 9 bases. Germline V gives CDR1 MNHEY, CDR2 SMNVEV (reference sequence). The trim removed 5 bases at V and 4 bases at J, leaving 14 bases unmatched. The CDR3 has 18 amino acids. This CDR3 reads CASSRIGTSPSFTGELFF. CDR3 nucleotides: TGTGCCAGCAGTAGAATAGGGACTAGCCCCTCCTTCACCGGGGAGCTGTTTTTT.

The chain joins TRBV28 to TRBJ1-5; no firm D call. V lost 7 bases, J lost 2 bases, and 15 bases lay in between. This CDR3 is built from 15 residues. In germline, CDR1 is MDHEN, CDR2 SYDVKM. CDR3 DNA sequence: TGTGCCAGCATCAACCCGGTAGGTGGCAATCAGCCCCAGCATTTT. It yields the protein CASINPVGGNQPQHF.

This sequence joins TRBV4-1 and TRBJ1-1; no definite D call. Germline V gives CDR1 MGHRA, CDR2 YSYEKL. There are 13 residues in the CDR3. With 3 bases removed from V and 5 bases from J, the gap between germline ends came to 10 bases. The CDR3 DNA is TGCGCCAGCAGCCAGGGTGTCACGACTGAAGCTTTCTTT. Its translation is CASSQGVTTEAFF.

This sequence joins TRBV5-6 and TRBJ2-2, with 9 nucleotides matching TRBD2. This CDR3 is 18 amino acids long. Germline V gene sequence: CDR1 SGHDT, CDR2 YYEEEE. V lost 2 bases and J lost 4; bases outside the gene matches: 12. The CDR3 protein is CASSLTCGRDASTGELFF. In DNA, the CDR3 is TGTGCCAGCAGCTTAACCTGCGGGAGGGACGCGAGCACCGGGGAGCTGTTTTTT.

The genes are TRBV5-6 and TRBJ1-1; no clear D. V lost 2 bases and J 0 bases, leaving 11 bases between the germline ends. Per germline, CDR1 SGHDT and CDR2 YYEEEE. This CDR3 contains 15 residues. The CDR3 spells CASSFVNTMNTEAFF. In nucleotides, the CDR3 is TGTGCCAGCAGCTTCGTCAATACCATGAACACTGAAGCTTTCTTT.